These 10 T cell receptor beta chains originate from one sample sequenced in a study of OX40 agonist ivuxolimab in advanced cancers. Here immunoSEQ multiplex PCR was the method, and the copy in TCRdb shows in-frame clones only, minus some. Of tens of thousands of clones listed, 87% are singletons. The sample in question was CD4+ or CD8+ T cells sorted from blood, obtained in a trial of the OX40 agonist ivuxolimab. The receptors derive from an adult with an advanced solid tumor such as melanoma, head and neck, liver or kidney cancer.

This chain joins TRBV6-1 and TRBJ2-2; 10 nucleotides line up with TRBD2. The junction had 4 bases not matched to a gene; V was cut back by 2 bases and J by 7 bases. CDR3 length: 15 residues. Germline loops: CDR1 MNHNS, CDR2 SASEGT. The CDR3 DNA follows: TGTGCCAGCAGTGAACTAGCGGGAGCTGGCGGGGAGCTGTTTTTT. Translating gives CASSELAGAGGELFF.

The chain carries TRBV7-9 and TRBJ1-2; D unclear. The CDR3 totals 12 residues. Germline CDR1 reads SEHNR; CDR2 reads FQNEAQ (reference sequence). Deletions cut 1 base from V and 8 bases from J, with 8 bases between. The CDR3 is CASSLGGEGYTF. Written as DNA, the CDR3 is TGTGCCAGCAGCTTAGGTGGGGAAGGCTACACCTTC.

This clone was observed once. This sequence joins TRBV4-1 and TRBJ2-7; D perhaps matches TRBD2 (5 bases). Trimming stripped 3 bases from V and 6 bases from J, with 18 bases between. The germline V gene has CDR1 MGHRA and CDR2 YSYEKL. The CDR3 loop spans 15 amino acids. CDR3 nucleotide sequence: TGCGCCAGCAGCCAGTTGACTACCCTCCCTCGCGAGCAGTACTTC. The encoded protein is CASSQLTTLPREQYF.

The V gene is TRBV9, the J gene TRBJ2-1; TRBD2 matches 7 bases. This CDR3 has 15 amino acids. With V trimmed by 2 bases and J by 3 bases, 5 bases remained unmatched. CDR1 is SGDLS, CDR2 YYNGEE, per germline. CDR3 sequence reads: CASSVAGLVYNEQFF. The CDR3, as DNA: TGTGCCAGCAGCGTGGCCGGACTAGTCTACAATGAGCAGTTCTTC.

The chain recombines TRBV29-1 with TRBJ1-5; D is uncertain. Trimming removed 4 bases from V and 0 bases from J, with 7 bases in between. Germline lookup yields CDR1 SQVTM and CDR2 ANQGSEA. The length of the CDR3 is 13 residues. The CDR3 here is CSVATDSNQPQHF. In DNA form, the CDR3 reads TGCAGCGTTGCGACGGATAGCAATCAGCCCCAGCATTTT. The full variable domain, its missing parts supplied by reference TRBV29-1 and TRBJ1-5, is SAVISQKPSRDICQRGTSLTIQCQVDSQVTMMFWYRQQPGQSLTLIATANQGSEATYESGFVIDKFPISRPNLTFSTLTVSNMSPEDSSIYLCSVATDSNQPQHFGDGTRLSIL.

The chain carries TRBV10-1 and TRBJ2-3, with TRBD1 as a possible D gene (5 bases). CDR1 WNHNN and CDR2 SYGVQD come from the germline V gene (reference sequence). The length of the CDR3 is 15 residues. V shed 5 bases and J shed 5 bases, with 17 bases lying between them. CDR3 sequence reads: CASSSGHSAKDTQYF. The CDR3 nucleotides are TGCGCCAGCAGTAGTGGACATTCGGCGAAAGATACGCAGTATTTT.

The chain links TRBV7-9 to TRBJ2-2, with no clear D. This CDR3 comprises 13 residues. V was cut by 1 base and J by 7 bases, with 7 bases left in between. Germline V gene lookup returns CDR1 SEHNR and CDR2 FQNEAQ (reference sequence). This CDR3 is CASSLGARGELFF. CDR3 bases: TGTGCCAGCAGCTTAGGAGCGCGCGGGGAGCTGTTTTTT.

The V gene is TRBV10-1, the J gene TRBJ2-7; 8 bases line up with TRBD1. Germline CDR1 WNHNN, CDR2 SYGVQD (reference sequence). Trimming took 5 bases from V and 4 from J; bases not matched to a gene: 10. The CDR3 loop spans 15 amino acids. Here the CDR3 reads CASSFTGQGTYEQYF. CDR3 coding DNA: TGCGCCAGCAGTTTCACCGGACAGGGCACGTACGAGCAGTACTTC.

The chain recombines TRBV11-1 with TRBJ2-5, with D tentatively TRBD1 or TRBD2 (5 bases each). This CDR3 has 13 amino acids. Germline lookup yields CDR1 SGHAT and CDR2 FQDESV (reference sequence). Trimming removed 5 bases at V and 7 bases at J, with 14 bases between. The chain's CDR3 is CASSGEGFGTQYF. Written as DNA, the CDR3 is TGTGCCAGCAGCGGCGAGGGGTTCGGGACCCAGTACTTC.

The chain carries TRBV4-3 and TRBJ1-6; D call uncertain. The CDR3 spans 17 residues. The V gene lost 0 bases and the J gene lost 0 bases, with 9 bases spanning the gap. Germline CDR1 reads LGHNA; CDR2 reads YSLEER. The CDR3 spells CASSQEKQSSYNSPLHF. Here the CDR3 DNA reads TGCGCCAGCAGCCAAGAAAAACAGAGCTCCTATAATTCACCCCTCCACTTT.